This T cell receptor (beta chain) came from a study of T cells in Graves' hyperthyroidism and ophthalmopathy. Study background: Peripheral blood was secured at the point of initial diagnosis, before any treatment. Study outcomes and limitations: Blood shared most expanded thyroid clonotypes above 0.001.

The CDR3 totals 13 residues. Unmatched junction bases numbered 5, after V lost 7 bases and J lost 3 bases. CDR1 and CDR2 (germline): MNHEY, SVGEGT. The table lists this clonotype with many counts. The antigen remains unidentified. In making diagnoses, clinical symptoms, serum thyroxine and TRAb, thyroid ultrasound and orbital computed tomography were all used. Amplified TCR beta CDR3 regions came from RNA transcripts. An initial round of RT-PCR targeting the TCR CDR3 relied on the HTBI primer set. One entry per CDR3 protein results from TCRdb running MiXCR on the multiplex PCR reads. The sample includes about 520,000 distinct CDR3 sequences, approximately 25% seen only once; the top ten take approximately 10%.

Sequences were obtained from blood. The chain recombines TRBV6-2 or TRBV6-3 with TRBJ2-7; 8 nucleotides agree with TRBD1. The TCR was taken from a woman younger than 45 with Graves' ophthalmopathy. In DNA form, the CDR3 reads TGTGCCAGCAACTGGGACAGGTTCTACGAGCAGTACTTC. Encoded protein: CASNWDRFYEQYF.